This T cell receptor (beta chain) was captured by sequencing in a study of regulatory T cells in long-lasting Graves disease. The time point is: newly diagnosed GD, antithyroid drugs for less than 3 months. RNA extracted from PBMCs served as the sequencing template. V was clipped by 7 bases and J by 7 bases, with 14 bases between them. Germline V lookup: CDR1 SNHLY, CDR2 FYNNEI. The CDR3 runs 12 residues. CDR3 regions were amplified by Arm-PCR using iRepertoire HTBI primers to build TCR beta libraries. One entry per CDR3 protein, called by TCRdb with MiXCR from the multiplex PCR reads. The profile shows some 500,000 distinct CDR3 sequences, around 16% of them singletons. Study findings and constraints: Thyroid tissue was not sampled; only peripheral blood was.

This clonotype was seen repeatedly, ten times or more. Antigen unknown. The same sample was also used in a study of T cells in Graves' hyperthyroidism and ophthalmopathy. This second study notes: Diagnosis of hyperthyroidism was new in patients aged 18 to 65, and its duration was under 2 months. Reasons for excluding patients were uncontrolled infection, other autoimmune disease, pregnancy or lactation.

Specimen: peripheral blood mononuclear cells (PBMCs), collected at new diagnosis, from a patient treated with antithyroid drugs. The TCR originated in a woman aged 35-65 years with Graves disease. This chain uses TRBV2 with TRBJ2-7; D is undetermined. The CDR3 nucleotides read TGTGCCAGCAATCCGACAACCGGGGAGCAGTACTTC. Protein sequence: CASNPTTGEQYF.